The rows below give T cell receptor beta chains drawn from one sample of a study of post-analysis software for immune sequencing data. One entry per CDR3 protein results from TCRdb running MiXCR on the PCR reads. The data hold over 250,000 distinct CDR3 sequences, with approximately 34% observed a single time. Input material: blood. The receptors here all came from a girl between 5 and 17 years old with multiple sclerosis. Each CDR3 is given with its conserved first and last residue. Expanded clones get a size class; other rows say once, few or many, or leave the size out.

v_call	clone_size	cdr3_aa
TRBV10-2	-	CASSESKGWAEGYTF
TRBV20-1	-	CSAPGLAGVLDTQYF
TRBV4-1	-	CASSQVGQGYEQYF
TRBV12-3/TRBV12-4	-	CASSSDRVDQPQHF
TRBV29-1	-	CSVVGTGSYGYTF
TRBV24-1	many	CATSDFGLNNEQFF
TRBV20-1	-	CSAFPLRDRQETQYF
TRBV29-1	-	CSVPRGTGGPGETQYF
TRBV20-1	-	CSARGDRVNIQYF
TRBV6-6	-	CASAPTFNEQFF
TRBV15	few	CATSRPPGAGNTEAFF
TRBV20-1	-	CSGAGSSIQYF
TRBV20-1	-	CSARASGRYEQYF
TRBV6-1	-	CASKRTGGRNEQFF
TRBV21-1	-	CASSKRRTSGTVNSYEQYF
TRBV2	-	CASSEAERADTDTQYF
TRBV5-6	many	CASSLAGANYGYTF
TRBV10-3	many	CAISESPRENTGELFF
TRBV3-1	-	CASSQGTGDTQYF
TRBV7-2	-	CASSLVGSSGRNEQYF
TRBV29-1	many	CSVETVGQANYGYTF
TRBV20-1	-	CSATPGGTSGDTQYF
TRBV4-1	-	CASSHLVGNEKLFF
TRBV14	-	CASSQAGGGSAFF
TRBV6-5	many	CASNRDSSEAFF
TRBV6-4	-	CAGSVEGGNTGELFF
TRBV2	-	CASARGLVGDEQFF
TRBV20-1	many	CSAPLGAYDIQYF
TRBV7-8	once	CASSPEDDRISNQPQHF
TRBV29-1	-	CSVYRTAYEQYF
TRBV3-1	-	CASSQVGGASDTQYF
TRBV12-3/TRBV12-4	-	CASSFRSEAFF
TRBV11-2	-	CASSLRVAGGPAGELFF
TRBV5-1	-	CASSEGRSAKNTQYF